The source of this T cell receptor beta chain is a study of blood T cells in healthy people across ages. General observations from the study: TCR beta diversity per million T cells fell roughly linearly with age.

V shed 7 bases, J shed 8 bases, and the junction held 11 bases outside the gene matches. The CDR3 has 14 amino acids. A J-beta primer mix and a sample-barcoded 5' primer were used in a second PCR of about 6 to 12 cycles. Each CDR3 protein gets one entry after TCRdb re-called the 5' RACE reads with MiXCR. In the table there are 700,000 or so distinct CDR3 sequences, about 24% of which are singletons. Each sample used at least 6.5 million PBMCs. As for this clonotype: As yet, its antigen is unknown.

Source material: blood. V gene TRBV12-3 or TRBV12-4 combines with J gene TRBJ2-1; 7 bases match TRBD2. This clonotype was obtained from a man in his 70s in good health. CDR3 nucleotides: TGTGCCAGCACCCCTTCCTCAGCGGGACATGAGCAGTTCTTC. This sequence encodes CASTPSSAGHEQFF.